This is a list of T cell receptor beta chains from one sample in a study of beta chain features in type 1 diabetes. The method was immunoSEQ multiplex PCR; TCRdb's version includes in-frame clones alone and lacks a portion of them. The sample has roughly 700,000 clones; over 10% are singletons. Sequenced: naive CD4+ T cells from blood. These receptors came from a man aged 18-30 years with type 1 diabetes. Both conserved end residues are trimmed from each CDR3.

V gene,J gene,CDR3 protein
TRBV6-1,TRBJ1-2,ASRTGELNYGYT
TRBV5-1,TRBJ2-3,ASRVGRGTDTQY
TRBV6-5,TRBJ1-5,ASSYDSNQPQH
TRBV7-2,TRBJ2-3,ASSLHTDTQY
TRBV7-9,TRBJ2-7,ASSLAGTSYEQY
TRBV30,TRBJ1-2,AGTGDGYGYT
TRBV5-8,TRBJ2-7,ASSRSGTGNYEQY
TRBV5-4,TRBJ2-1,ASSPAGGYNEQF
TRBV7-9,TRBJ2-3,ASSFDPPKGNTQY
TRBV15,TRBJ1-2,ATSRVSNYGYT
TRBV2,TRBJ1-1,ASSQQGMNTEAF
TRBV30,TRBJ2-2,ACNSGQTNTGELF
TRBV11-2,TRBJ1-5,ASSLLLQH
TRBV30,TRBJ1-2,ACQRGAASYGYT
TRBV6-6,TRBJ2-1,ASSPRAPYNEQF
TRBV5-1,TRBJ2-5,ASSLTGRETQY
TRBV4-1,TRBJ2-3,ASSQDLAGGLSDTQY
TRBV19,TRBJ1-4,ASTGQHATNEKLF
TRBV5-1,TRBJ1-3,ASSPGLYSGNTIY
TRBV13,TRBJ2-1,ASSPGPSGVWGQQF
TRBV13,TRBJ2-1,ASSARTESSYNEQF
TRBV2,TRBJ2-3,ASSERTTDTQY
TRBV5-4,TRBJ2-3,ASSMSGGPTDTQY
TRBV6-5,TRBJ1-1,ASSQAWDSEAF
TRBV20-1,TRBJ2-7,SATFYEQY
TRBV7-8,TRBJ2-2,ASSLGSPTGELF
TRBV6-1,TRBJ1-4,ASWLNEKLF
TRBV5-1,TRBJ2-3,ASSRRQGEDTQY
TRBV30,TRBJ1-1,AWSLGQGGVNTEAF
TRBV6-6,TRBJ1-2,ASSQDGNYGYT
TRBV30,TRBJ2-3,AWSFRGADTQY
TRBV5-1,TRBJ1-5,ASSPDRGGQPQH
TRBV7-2,TRBJ2-1,ASSTIHVGRGRNNEQF
TRBV7-8,TRBJ2-5,ASSLGPGIRETQY
TRBV5-4,TRBJ2-3,ASSLDTGIVDTQY
TRBV30,TRBJ1-1,AWSSGTEAF
TRBV30,TRBJ2-7,ACLAGTGVYEQY
TRBV15,TRBJ2-7,ATSHPPDSSYEQY